The next 7 T cell receptor beta chains were all read from a single sample in a study of cytotoxic CD8 clonotypes in ibrutinib-treated CLL. The repertoire was sequenced with immunoSEQ multiplex PCR; TCRdb's copy has only in-frame clones and lacks some. The table records about 130,000 clones, 80% to 90% of them present only once. Sequencing was performed on PBMCs, taken after 24 months of ibrutinib treatment. These receptors were taken from a human donor with chronic lymphocytic leukemia.

The rearrangement links TRBV11-2 to TRBJ1-2, with D perhaps matching TRBD1 (5 bases). Germline loops: CDR1 SGHAT, CDR2 FQNNGV. The CDR3 spans 13 residues. V was cut by 5 bases and J by 2 bases, with 9 bases left in between. CDR3 sequence (DNA): TGTGCCAGCAGCCTCGGGGGAAACTATGGCTACACCTTC. Translated, it gives CASSLGGNYGYTF. The variable domain in full, completed from reference TRBV11-2 and TRBJ1-2, reads EAGVAQSPRYKIIEKRQSVAFWCNPISGHATLYWYQQILGQGPKLLIQFQNNGVVDDSQLPKDRFSAERLKGVDSTLKIQPAKLEDSAVYLCASSLGGNYGYTFGSGTRLTVV.

As concerns this clone: This may stem from a read error, because a much larger clone lies one nucleotide away. The same CDR3 is also encoded by other DNA sequences in this sample. The chain couples TRBV7-3 to TRBJ2-2; D is unclear. With 3 bases removed from V and 1 base from J, the gap between germline ends came to 0 bases. The CDR3 has 12 residues. Germline-derived CDR1 and CDR2 are SGHTA and FQGTGA. CDR3 amino acids: CASSLNTGELFF. In DNA, the CDR3 is TGTGCCAGCAGCTTGAACACCGGGGAGCTGTTTTTT.

This clone occurred once. The J gene is TRBJ1-2, the V gene TRBV19, with D possibly being TRBD1 (5 bases). Trimming took 7 bases from V and 0 from J, leaving 15 bases between them. This CDR3 spans 15 amino acids. CDR1 is LNHDA and CDR2 is SQIVND in the germline V gene (reference sequence). The CDR3 region has the DNA TGTGCCAGTACCGGGGCGCAGCGGGCTAACTATGGCTACACCTTC. The encoded protein is CASTGAQRANYGYTF.

This clone is a singleton in its sample. The chain recombines TRBV6-1 with TRBJ2-7, with D maybe TRBD2 (5 bases). Germline CDR1 and CDR2: MNHNS and SASEGT. CDR3 length equals 16 residues. The V gene lost 3 bases and the J gene lost 2 bases, with 17 bases spanning the gap. The CDR3 loop is CASSEPGNRLTYEQYF. For the CDR3, the DNA is TGTGCCAGCAGTGAGCCGGGGAACAGATTAACCTACGAGCAGTACTTC.

The chain combines TRBV5-4 with TRBJ2-7; TRBD1 might be the D (5 bases). Germline values: CDR1 SGHNT, CDR2 YYREEE (reference sequence). The germline V and J ends were trimmed by 0 bases and 0 bases, with 13 bases remaining between them. The CDR3 loop spans 16 amino acids. The CDR3 DNA sequence: TGTGCCAGCAGCTTGGGGGCAGGGTTGAGCTCCTACGAGCAGTACTTC. Its protein is CASSLGAGLSSYEQYF.

This CDR3 is CASSARDRDYEQYF. The CDR3 bases are TGTGCCAGTAGTGCCCGGGACAGGGACTACGAGCAGTACTTC. The V gene is TRBV19, the J gene TRBJ2-7; 9 nucleotides line up with TRBD1. CDR3 length: 14 residues. After removal of 5 bases from V and 3 bases from J, the junction contained 5 bases not matched to a gene. CDR1 is LNHDA and CDR2 is SQIVND in the germline V gene (reference sequence).

The rearrangement uses TRBV9 and TRBJ2-3; 8 nucleotides agree with TRBD1. The CDR3 extends over 15 amino acids. Germline CDR1 SGDLS, CDR2 YYNGEE. V shed 2 bases, J shed 2 bases, and the junction held 4 bases outside the gene matches. CDR3 coding DNA: TGTGCCAGCAGCGTTACAGGGGGGATCACAGATACGCAGTATTTT. Its translation is CASSVTGGITDTQYF. Supplemented by reference TRBV9 and TRBJ2-3, the full variable domain reads DSGVTQTPKHLITATGQRVTLRCSPRSGDLSVYWYQQSLDQGLQFLIQYYNGEERAKGNILERFSAQQFPDLHSELNLSSLELGDSALYFCASSVTGGITDTQYFGPGTRLTVL.